One sample yielded the 10 T cell receptor beta chains listed below, sequenced in a study of cytomegalovirus exposure and HLA in healthy donors. This PCR relied on a set of 60 Vbeta primers and 13 Jbeta primers. Method: immunoSEQ multiplex PCR; TCRdb's copy keeps in-frame clones and lacks some. The sample holds over 85,000 clones; about three quarters are singletons and the top ten take over 2.5%. Material for sequencing was PBMCs. Receptor source: a woman aged 55-69 years in good health and CMV-seropositive.

This sequence joins TRBV2 and TRBJ2-7, with a weak D call TRBD2 (5 bases). Germline CDR1 is SNHLY and CDR2 is FYNNEI. V lost 3 bases, J lost 1 base, and 13 bases lay in between. This CDR3 contains 15 residues. The CDR3 spells CASSESSRASYEQYF. CDR3 DNA: TGTGCCAGCAGTGAGTCGTCGAGGGCTTCCTACGAGCAGTACTTC.

The chain couples TRBV7-9 to TRBJ1-1, with D unresolved. CDR3 size: 17 residues. V was trimmed by 1 base and J by 6 bases, leaving 21 bases between them. Germline V gene data show CDR1 as SEHNR and CDR2 as FQNEAQ (reference sequence). CDR3 loop: CASSLVAGGDFIAEAFF. CDR3 coding DNA: TGTGCCAGCAGCTTAGTAGCGGGCGGGGATTTTATCGCTGAAGCTTTCTTT.

This clone was counted only a few times. The gene calls are TRBV5-4 and TRBJ1-1; D may be TRBD1 (5 bases). Trimming took 4 bases from V and 0 from J, leaving 10 bases between them. The CDR3 loop spans 14 amino acids. CDR1 and CDR2 from the germline V gene are SGHNT and YYREEE (reference sequence). The CDR3 DNA follows: TGTGCCAGCAGCCCGGACATTATGAACACTGAAGCTTTCTTT. Its protein is CASSPDIMNTEAFF.

The rearrangement joins TRBV7-9 to TRBJ1-5; 8 bases fit TRBD1. Germline trimming cut 4 bases from V and 2 bases from J; bases unmatched to any gene: 1. The CDR3 spans 14 residues. Germline V CDR1 and CDR2: SEHNR, FQNEAQ (reference sequence). The CDR3 spells CASSSTGGNQPQHF. The CDR3 DNA sequence: TGTGCCAGCAGCTCGACAGGGGGCAATCAGCCCCAGCATTTT.

The chain links TRBV7-2 to TRBJ2-2; maybe TRBD1 (6 bases). The CDR3 has 16 amino acids. CDR1 SGHTA and CDR2 FQGNSA come from the germline V gene. Trimming pared 1 base from V and 0 bases from J, leaving 9 bases between. The CDR3 region has the DNA TGTGCCAGCAGCTTAGGGTACAGGGCGAACACCGGGGAGCTGTTTTTT. Translating gives CASSLGYRANTGELFF.

The J gene is TRBJ2-1, the V gene TRBV10-1; TRBD2 aligns across 9 bases. Germline V CDR1 and CDR2: WNHNN, SYGVQD (reference sequence). J was trimmed by 4 bases and V by 6 bases; bases with no gene match: 10. This CDR3 has 16 residues. The DNA of the CDR3 is TGCGCCAGCAGGAATAGACTAGCGGAACTTTACAATGAGCAGTTCTTC. As protein: CASRNRLAELYNEQFF.

The count of this clone is one. The chain links TRBV7-2 to TRBJ2-1, with D possibly TRBD1 on 5 matching bases. Germline CDR1 is SGHTA and CDR2 is FQGNSA. The V end lost 6 bases, the J end lost 6 bases, and 15 bases lay between the germline ends. The CDR3 has 14 residues. CDR3 amino acids: CASSRQGTLNEQFF. The CDR3 bases are TGTGCCAGCAGTCGTCAGGGCACCCTCAATGAGCAGTTCTTC. The full variable domain, with the rest looked up from reference TRBV7-2 and TRBJ2-1, is GAGVSQSPSNKVTEKGKDVELRCDPISGHTALYWYRQSLGQGLEFLIYFQGNSAPDKSGLPSDRFSAERTGGSVSTLTIQRTQQEDSAVYLCASSRQGTLNEQFFGPGTRLTVL.

The CDR3 DNA sequence: TGCGCCAGCAGCCAACGACTAGCGGGAGGGACGGATACGCAGTATTTT. Translated, it gives CASSQRLAGGTDTQYF. The chain carries TRBV4-1 and TRBJ2-3; TRBD2 matches 14 bases. The germline V gene has CDR1 MGHRA and CDR2 YSYEKL. This CDR3 spans 16 amino acids. J lost 6 bases, V lost 2 bases, and 4 bases had no gene match.

This clone was found a few times. The chain recombines TRBV9 with TRBJ2-3, with 8 bases that match TRBD2. This CDR3 spans 17 amino acids. V was pared by 4 bases and J by 4 bases, with 14 bases of the junction left unmatched. CDR1 SGDLS and CDR2 YYNGEE come from the germline V gene. This CDR3 is CASSPLGGAGVADTQYF. The CDR3 DNA follows: TGTGCCAGCAGCCCTCTTGGTGGAGCGGGAGTGGCAGATACGCAGTATTTT. The entire variable domain, with the rest obtained from reference TRBV9 and TRBJ2-3, is as follows: DSGVTQTPKHLITATGQRVTLRCSPRSGDLSVYWYQQSLDQGLQFLIQYYNGEERAKGNILERFSAQQFPDLHSELNLSSLELGDSALYFCASSPLGGAGVADTQYFGPGTRLTVL.

V and J are TRBV5-1 and TRBJ1-2; 10 nucleotides line up with TRBD1. Germline CDR1 reads SGHRS; CDR2 reads YFSETQ. Trimming at V came to 0 bases and at J to 6 bases, leaving 2 bases not matched to a gene. CDR3 length equals 14 residues. In DNA, the CDR3 is TGCGCCAGCAGCTTGGGGGACAGGGGACATGGCTACACCTTC. Translating gives CASSLGDRGHGYTF.